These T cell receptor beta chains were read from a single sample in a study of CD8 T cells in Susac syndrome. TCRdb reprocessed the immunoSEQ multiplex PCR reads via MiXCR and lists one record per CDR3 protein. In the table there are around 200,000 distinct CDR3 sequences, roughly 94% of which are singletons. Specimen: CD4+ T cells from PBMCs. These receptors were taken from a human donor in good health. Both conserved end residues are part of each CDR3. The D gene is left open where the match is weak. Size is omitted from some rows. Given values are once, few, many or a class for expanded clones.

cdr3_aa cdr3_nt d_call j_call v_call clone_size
CATGKAVAGGAQYF TGTGCCACCGGGAAAGCGGTAGCGGGGGGGGCCCAGTACTTC TRBD2 TRBJ2-5 TRBV15 -
CSVGGQAGYTF TGCAGCGTTGGGGGACAGGCTGGCTACACCTTC TRBD1 TRBJ1-2 TRBV29-1 once
CASSFQRVFTGELFF TGTGCCAGCAGTTTCCAGCGGGTGTTCACCGGGGAGCTGTTTTTT - TRBJ2-2 TRBV6-2/TRBV6-3 -
CASYKGKQETQYF TGTGCCAGCTACAAGGGAAAACAAGAGACCCAGTACTTC - TRBJ2-5 TRBV25-1 once
CASSRRTGDNSNQPQHF TGTGCCAGCAGCCGCCGGACAGGGGATAATAGCAATCAGCCCCAGCATTTT TRBD1 TRBJ1-5 TRBV7-2 -
CATSWAQDSEQFF TGTGCCACCTCATGGGCCCAGGATAGTGAGCAGTTCTTC - TRBJ2-1 TRBV15 -
CSAGTSGKMRNEQFF TGCAGTGCCGGGACTAGCGGGAAAATGAGGAATGAGCAGTTCTTC TRBD2 TRBJ2-1 TRBV20-1 -
CASSLGTSGTTDTQYF TGTGCCAGCAGTTTGGGGACTAGCGGGACGACAGATACGCAGTATTTT TRBD2 TRBJ2-3 TRBV12-3/TRBV12-4 few
CASSLLGLSVQHF TGTGCCAGCAGTTTGCTGGGACTGAGCGTCCAGCATTTT - TRBJ1-5 TRBV12-3/TRBV12-4 -
CAWGSPTGTLHF TGTGCCTGGGGCTCTCCCACCGGGACATTGCACTTC - TRBJ2-5 TRBV30 once
CSAKGGHDNQPQHF TGCAGTGCTAAGGGGGGACACGACAATCAGCCCCAGCATTTT - TRBJ1-5 TRBV20-1 -
CASSLVGTVAKNIQYF TGTGCCAGCAGCTTAGTTGGCACGGTAGCCAAAAACATTCAGTACTTC - TRBJ2-4 TRBV7-2 -
CASSHGGEAFF TGTGCCAGCTCCCACGGGGGTGAAGCTTTCTTT - TRBJ1-1 TRBV18 -
CAWSGDSNQPQHF TGTGCCTGGAGTGGAGACAGTAATCAGCCCCAGCATTTT - TRBJ1-5 TRBV30 -
CASSVEARTEAYEQYF TGTGCCAGCAGCGTAGAGGCCAGGACCGAGGCCTACGAGCAGTACTTC - TRBJ2-7 TRBV9 -
CASSPRAALNSYNEQFF TGTGCCAGCAGCCCCAGAGCGGCCCTTAACTCCTACAATGAGCAGTTCTTC - TRBJ2-1 TRBV6-1 -
CASSFHREQPQHF TGTGCCAGCAGTTTTCACAGGGAACAGCCCCAGCATTTT - TRBJ1-5 TRBV27 once
CASSYSRRDTETQYF TGTGCCAGCAGTTACTCGAGACGGGACACGGAGACCCAGTACTTC - TRBJ2-5 TRBV6-5 -
CASSLTVGANVLTF TGTGCCAGCAGCTTAACCGTCGGGGCCAACGTCCTGACTTTC - TRBJ2-6 TRBV7-3 -
CSARRPTPNQPQHF TGCAGTGCTAGAAGGCCGACGCCTAATCAGCCCCAGCATTTT - TRBJ1-5 TRBV20-1 -
CSAPRGQGGGYTF TGCAGTGCTCCCCGGGGGCAGGGCGGTGGCTACACCTTC - TRBJ1-2 TRBV20-1 -
CASSQLWQLRATNEKLFF TGCGCCAGCAGTCAACTTTGGCAACTAAGGGCAACTAATGAAAAACTGTTTTTT - TRBJ1-4 TRBV23-1 -
CSVDGVAEAFF TGCAGCGTTGACGGCGTCGCCGAAGCTTTCTTT - TRBJ1-1 TRBV29-1 -
CSVGATAF TGCAGTGTGGGCGCGACAGCCTTC - TRBJ1-2 TRBV20-1 -
CASSLLAGYTDTQYF TGTGCCAGCAGCCTTCTAGCGGGGTACACAGATACGCAGTATTTT TRBD2 TRBJ2-3 TRBV5-8 few
CSVDGPNQPQHF TGCAGCGTTGATGGACCTAATCAGCCCCAGCATTTT - TRBJ1-5 TRBV29-1 -
CASSSGQPINSNQPQHF TGTGCCAGCAGCTCAGGACAGCCCATTAATAGCAATCAGCCCCAGCATTTT - TRBJ1-5 TRBV7-2 -
CASRGLQETQYF TGTGCCTCGCGCGGGCTTCAAGAGACCCAGTACTTC - TRBJ2-5 TRBV28 -
CSGRVGGMSSYEQYF TGCAGTGGCAGAGTTGGGGGCATGAGCTCCTACGAGCAGTACTTC - TRBJ2-7 TRBV20-1 once
CASTAGEKLFF TGTGCCAGCACCGCGGGTGAAAAACTGTTTTTT - TRBJ1-4 TRBV7-2 -
CAGETGKRTEAFF TGTGCCGGAGAAACAGGGAAAAGGACTGAAGCTTTCTTT - TRBJ1-1 TRBV6-1 once
CASSYEGVGSPLHF TGTGCCAGCAGTTACGAGGGGGTCGGTTCACCCCTCCACTTT - TRBJ1-6 TRBV6-5 -
CASSFGTQTQYF TGTGCCAGCAGTTTCGGGACCCAGACGCAGTATTTT - TRBJ2-3 TRBV12-3/TRBV12-4 -
CSVEPDEQFF TGCAGCGTTGAACCCGATGAGCAGTTCTTC - TRBJ2-1 TRBV29-1 once